This TCR beta chain was captured in a study of human T cells and chemical hapten exposure. The study's library attached unique molecular identifiers to single cDNA molecules. TCRdb re-derived calls from the 5' RACE reads in MiXCR, one entry per CDR3 protein. This table has roughly 82,000 distinct CDR3 sequences, about a sixth appearing once. Whole blood, unfractionated, served as the material for total RNA extraction. In this sample, this clonotype turned up a few times. CDR1 DFQATT and CDR2 SNEGSKA come from the germline V gene (reference sequence). The CDR3 totals 21 residues. Trimming took 0 bases from V and 0 from J; bases not matched to a gene: 21.

The sequence was obtained from a female donor in good health. This chain connects TRBV20-1 to TRBJ1-2; TRBD1 matches 8 bases. The DNA for the CDR3 is TGCAGTGCTAGAGATCTCAGGGGGCGAGTTACCCTCCGTGGGGCTAACTATGGCTACACCTTC. It is translated as CSARDLRGRVTLRGANYGYTF.